This TCR beta chain comes out of a study of beta chain features in type 1 diabetes. The study reverse transcribed the entire isolated RNA, so it sequenced expressed TCRB transcripts. Profiling relied on immunoSEQ multiplex PCR, and the TCRdb table lists in-frame clones only, not all of them. This table holds about 290,000 clones, under 8.5% found once. Per germline, CDR1 SQVTM and CDR2 ANQGSEA. V lost 5 bases, J lost 6 bases, and 3 bases stayed unmatched. This CDR3 is 13 amino acids long. V usage is TRBV29-1 and J usage is TRBJ2-3; 12 bases align to TRBD2. The receptor comes from a woman aged 18 to 35 in good health. The sample was central memory CD4+ T cells from blood. CDR3 in DNA: TGCAGCGTTTCCGGGACTAGCGGGGATACGCAGTATTTT. It specifies CSVSGTSGDTQYF.